This T cell receptor beta chain was obtained from a study of CD8 T cells in Susac syndrome. CDR1 SGHVS and CDR2 FQNEAQ come from the germline V gene. The CDR3 covers 15 residues. Germline trimming cut 7 bases from V and 6 bases from J; bases unmatched to any gene: 8. The RNA, about 0.5 to 1 ug, was put through reverse transcription using random hexamers. Amplification of TCR beta CDR3 used immunoSEQ multiplex PCR across 54 Vbeta and 13 Jbeta. TCRdb re-called the immunoSEQ multiplex PCR reads with MiXCR, one entry per CDR3 protein. The sample has about 76,000 distinct CDR3 sequences, more than 85% seen once. High-throughput TCR beta sequencing covered peripheral CD8+ and CD4+ T cells. The multiple sclerosis controls, all treatment-naive patients, had relapsing-remitting disease that was stable or active. TEMRA cells were FACS-enriched, while CD8+ and CD4+ T cells were negatively isolated.

The TCR was taken from a human donor with multiple sclerosis. Source material: CD8+ T cells from PBMCs. The V call is TRBV7-8, the J call TRBJ2-1; 11 positions agree with TRBD2. CDR3 DNA: TGTGCCAGCACCACCGGGACTAGCGGTGGCAATGAGCAGTTCTTC. Amino acid sequence: CASTTGTSGGNEQFF.